A selection of T cell receptor beta chains follows, all from one sample in a study of CD8 T cells in Susac syndrome. TCRdb reprocessed the immunoSEQ multiplex PCR reads with MiXCR, giving one entry per CDR3 protein. The sample has about 190,000 distinct CDR3 sequences; around nine tenths are singletons. The specimen was CD4+ T cells from PBMCs. The receptors come from a human donor with Susac syndrome. Both conserved end residues are part of each CDR3. Fields, in order: CDR3 protein, CDR3 DNA, D gene, V gene, J gene, clone size. A D gene is named only where the DNA matches it firmly. The size entry is marked missing in some rows and otherwise reads once, few, many or a size class.

CDR3aa: CSARTGWRNTEAFF
CDR3nt: TGCAGTGCTAGGACAGGGTGGAGGAACACTGAAGCTTTCTTT
d_gene: TRBD1
v_gene: TRBV20-1
j_gene: TRBJ1-1
abundance: .

CDR3aa: CASSWGSPANTGELFF
CDR3nt: TGTGCCAGCAGCTGGGGTTCGCCCGCGAACACCGGGGAGCTGTTTTTT
d_gene: .
v_gene: TRBV5-4
j_gene: TRBJ2-2
abundance: .

CDR3aa: CAWRGMGTSQETQYF
CDR3nt: TGTGCCTGGAGGGGAATGGGGACTAGTCAAGAGACCCAGTACTTC
d_gene: TRBD2
v_gene: TRBV30
j_gene: TRBJ2-5
abundance: .

CDR3aa: CASSSRDSLRDEQFF
CDR3nt: TGTGCCAGCAGCTCACGGGACTCCCTGCGGGATGAGCAGTTCTTC
d_gene: .
v_gene: TRBV7-3
j_gene: TRBJ2-1
abundance: .

CDR3aa: CASSQEVGLIHEQYF
CDR3nt: TGTGCCAGCAGCCAAGAGGTGGGACTAATCCACGAGCAGTACTTC
d_gene: TRBD2
v_gene: TRBV3-1
j_gene: TRBJ2-7
abundance: .

CDR3aa: CASSLEHRKRERSEQFF
CDR3nt: TGCGCCAGCAGCTTAGAGCACAGGAAGCGGGAGAGGAGTGAGCAGTTCTTC
d_gene: TRBD2
v_gene: TRBV5-1
j_gene: TRBJ2-1
abundance: .

CDR3aa: CASGRRSREQYF
CDR3nt: TGCGCCAGCGGAAGGAGGTCAAGGGAGCAGTACTTC
d_gene: .
v_gene: TRBV5-1
j_gene: TRBJ2-7
abundance: .

CDR3aa: CASSPARGYSYEQYF
CDR3nt: TGCGCCAGCAGCCCCGCGAGGGGGTACTCCTACGAGCAGTACTTC
d_gene: .
v_gene: TRBV4-1
j_gene: TRBJ2-7
abundance: .

CDR3aa: CASSLAGGGSYNEQFF
CDR3nt: TGCGCCAGCAGCTTGGCTGGCGGGGGTTCCTACAATGAGCAGTTCTTC
d_gene: TRBD2
v_gene: TRBV5-1
j_gene: TRBJ2-1
abundance: once

CDR3aa: CASSADEIQPQHF
CDR3nt: TGTGCCAGCAGCGCAGATGAGATTCAGCCCCAGCATTTT
d_gene: .
v_gene: TRBV7-6
j_gene: TRBJ1-5
abundance: .

CDR3aa: CASSQVYQETQYF
CDR3nt: TGCGCCAGCAGCCAAGTGTACCAAGAGACCCAGTACTTC
d_gene: .
v_gene: TRBV4-3
j_gene: TRBJ2-5
abundance: .

CDR3aa: CSGRVTKNIQYF
CDR3nt: TGCAGCGGCAGGGTTACCAAAAACATTCAGTACTTC
d_gene: .
v_gene: TRBV29-1
j_gene: TRBJ2-4
abundance: .

CDR3aa: CASSQVVAGGEQFF
CDR3nt: TGCGCCAGCAGCCAAGTCGTAGCGGGAGGTGAGCAGTTCTTC
d_gene: TRBD2
v_gene: TRBV4-1
j_gene: TRBJ2-1
abundance: .

CDR3aa: CASSFTAFSTDTQYF
CDR3nt: TGTGCCAGCAGCTTTACGGCGTTTAGCACAGATACGCAGTATTTT
d_gene: .
v_gene: TRBV7-9
j_gene: TRBJ2-3
abundance: once

CDR3aa: CASSPAGTESYEQYF
CDR3nt: TGTGCCAGCAGCCCAGCCGGGACGGAGTCCTACGAGCAGTACTTC
d_gene: .
v_gene: TRBV3-1
j_gene: TRBJ2-7
abundance: .

CDR3aa: CASSGQTLSGYTF
CDR3nt: TGTGCCAGCAGTGGACAGACCCTATCGGGCTACACCTTC
d_gene: .
v_gene: TRBV6-5
j_gene: TRBJ1-2
abundance: once

CDR3aa: CASSPLQGATGELFF
CDR3nt: TGTGCCAGCAGTCCCCTGCAGGGGGCTACCGGGGAGCTGTTTTTT
d_gene: TRBD1
v_gene: TRBV12-3/TRBV12-4
j_gene: TRBJ2-2
abundance: .

CDR3aa: CSASTGQGFSYEQYF
CDR3nt: TGCAGTGCTTCCACGGGACAGGGCTTTTCCTACGAGCAGTACTTC
d_gene: TRBD1
v_gene: TRBV20-1
j_gene: TRBJ2-7
abundance: .

CDR3aa: CASSVGSSLVDTQYF
CDR3nt: TGTGCCAGCAGCGTAGGTTCTAGCCTTGTGGATACGCAGTATTTT
d_gene: .
v_gene: TRBV9
j_gene: TRBJ2-3
abundance: .

CDR3aa: CASSYSFKDRGKSPPLHF
CDR3nt: TGTGCCAGCAGTTACTCCTTTAAGGACAGGGGGAAAAGTCCACCCCTCCACTTT
d_gene: TRBD1
v_gene: TRBV6-5
j_gene: TRBJ1-6
abundance: .

CDR3aa: CASSLNRGTNSPLHF
CDR3nt: TGTGCCAGCAGTTTGAACAGGGGGACCAATTCACCCCTCCACTTT
d_gene: TRBD1
v_gene: TRBV12-3/TRBV12-4
j_gene: TRBJ1-6
abundance: .

CDR3aa: CASSASTTGGVSGYTF
CDR3nt: TGCGCCAGCAGCGCGTCCACGACAGGGGGTGTAAGTGGCTACACCTTC
d_gene: TRBD1
v_gene: TRBV5-1
j_gene: TRBJ1-2
abundance: .

CDR3aa: CASSHGTLYGYTF
CDR3nt: TGTGCCAGCAGCCACGGGACGCTCTATGGCTACACCTTC
d_gene: .
v_gene: TRBV3-1
j_gene: TRBJ1-2
abundance: .

CDR3aa: CASSLKAGPNTGELFF
CDR3nt: TGTGCCAGCAGCTTAAAGGCGGGCCCGAACACCGGGGAGCTGTTTTTT
d_gene: .
v_gene: TRBV7-9
j_gene: TRBJ2-2
abundance: .

CDR3aa: CASSYRRGSGTVTGELFF
CDR3nt: TGTGCCAGCAGTTACCGCCGGGGAAGTGGTACGGTGACCGGGGAGCTGTTTTTT
d_gene: .
v_gene: TRBV6-5
j_gene: TRBJ2-2
abundance: .

CDR3aa: CASSQSGSTEAFF
CDR3nt: TGTGCCAGCAGCCAATCGGGTAGCACTGAAGCTTTCTTT
d_gene: .
v_gene: TRBV3-1
j_gene: TRBJ1-1
abundance: .

CDR3aa: CASSHTDRGSSEQYF
CDR3nt: TGTGCCAGCAGCCATACGGACAGGGGGTCGAGCGAGCAGTACTTC
d_gene: TRBD1
v_gene: TRBV27
j_gene: TRBJ2-7
abundance: once

CDR3aa: CASRWSSTDTQYF
CDR3nt: TGTGCCAGCAGATGGTCTAGCACAGATACGCAGTATTTT
d_gene: .
v_gene: TRBV7-2
j_gene: TRBJ2-3
abundance: few

CDR3aa: CASQRTGGNQPQHF
CDR3nt: TGTGCCAGCCAGAGGACAGGGGGCAATCAGCCCCAGCATTTT
d_gene: TRBD1
v_gene: TRBV6-5
j_gene: TRBJ1-5
abundance: .

CDR3aa: CASSMLTGRGGEQFF
CDR3nt: TGTGCCAGCAGCATGCTGACAGGGAGAGGGGGTGAGCAGTTCTTC
d_gene: TRBD1
v_gene: TRBV11-2
j_gene: TRBJ2-1
abundance: .

CDR3aa: CAIRGLAGGYNEQFF
CDR3nt: TGTGCCATCAGGGGACTAGCGGGAGGCTACAATGAGCAGTTCTTC
d_gene: TRBD2
v_gene: TRBV10-3
j_gene: TRBJ2-1
abundance: .

CDR3aa: CASSPLRPGDGGEQYF
CDR3nt: TGTGCCAGCAGCCCGCTGCGGCCAGGGGATGGGGGCGAGCAGTACTTC
d_gene: .
v_gene: TRBV7-9
j_gene: TRBJ2-7
abundance: .

CDR3aa: CASSPRTSQETQYF
CDR3nt: TGTGCCAGCTCACCACGTACCAGCCAAGAGACCCAGTACTTC
d_gene: .
v_gene: TRBV18
j_gene: TRBJ2-5
abundance: .

CDR3aa: CASSSPSGDTQYF
CDR3nt: TGTGCCAGCAGTTCCCCCTCGGGGGATACGCAGTATTTT
d_gene: .
v_gene: TRBV6-5
j_gene: TRBJ2-3
abundance: .

CDR3aa: CAWSRITGYTF
CDR3nt: TGTGCCTGGAGTAGGATCACGGGCTACACCTTC
d_gene: .
v_gene: TRBV30
j_gene: TRBJ1-2
abundance: few

CDR3aa: CAAGGDTAYEQYF
CDR3nt: TGTGCCGCCGGAGGGGACACAGCCTACGAGCAGTACTTC
d_gene: .
v_gene: TRBV2
j_gene: TRBJ2-7
abundance: .

CDR3aa: CSADFRGADTQYF
CDR3nt: TGCAGTGCTGACTTTAGGGGAGCAGATACGCAGTATTTT
d_gene: .
v_gene: TRBV20-1
j_gene: TRBJ2-3
abundance: .

CDR3aa: CASSFTWLDGYTF
CDR3nt: TGCGCCAGCAGCTTTACATGGTTGGATGGCTACACCTTC
d_gene: .
v_gene: TRBV5-1
j_gene: TRBJ1-2
abundance: once

CDR3aa: CASRPQGTGELFF
CDR3nt: TGTGCCAGCAGGCCACAGGGTACCGGGGAGCTGTTTTTT
d_gene: .
v_gene: TRBV27
j_gene: TRBJ2-2
abundance: .

CDR3aa: CASSLYRAQRSGELFF
CDR3nt: TGTGCCAGCAGCCTCTACAGGGCCCAACGGTCCGGGGAGCTGTTTTTT
d_gene: .
v_gene: TRBV7-9
j_gene: TRBJ2-2
abundance: .

CDR3aa: CSAFTTDTQYF
CDR3nt: TGCAGTGCTTTCACCACAGATACGCAGTATTTT
d_gene: .
v_gene: TRBV20-1
j_gene: TRBJ2-3
abundance: few

CDR3aa: CASSPPGTLNTGELFF
CDR3nt: TGTGCCAGCAGCCCTCCCGGGACGTTAAACACCGGGGAGCTGTTTTTT
d_gene: .
v_gene: TRBV3-1
j_gene: TRBJ2-2
abundance: .

CDR3aa: CASSFDRSTDTQYF
CDR3nt: TGCGCCAGCAGCTTCGACAGATCCACAGATACGCAGTATTTT
d_gene: .
v_gene: TRBV5-1
j_gene: TRBJ2-3
abundance: .

CDR3aa: CASSRTGMDTEAFF
CDR3nt: TGTGCCAGCAGCCGGACAGGGATGGACACTGAAGCTTTCTTT
d_gene: TRBD1
v_gene: TRBV12-3/TRBV12-4
j_gene: TRBJ1-1
abundance: .

CDR3aa: CSARDPRGLEQYF
CDR3nt: TGCAGTGCTAGAGACCCCAGAGGGCTCGAGCAGTACTTC
d_gene: .
v_gene: TRBV20-1
j_gene: TRBJ2-7
abundance: .

CDR3aa: CASSSLGRGPGELFF
CDR3nt: TGTGCCAGCAGCTCCTTAGGACGCGGCCCCGGGGAGCTGTTTTTT
d_gene: .
v_gene: TRBV7-3
j_gene: TRBJ2-2
abundance: .

CDR3aa: CASSQDRHEQYF
CDR3nt: TGTGCCAGCAGCCAAGATAGGCACGAGCAGTACTTC
d_gene: .
v_gene: TRBV4-2
j_gene: TRBJ2-7
abundance: .

CDR3aa: CASSFRLAGAYEQYF
CDR3nt: TGCGCCAGCAGCTTTCGGCTAGCGGGGGCATACGAGCAGTACTTC
d_gene: TRBD2
v_gene: TRBV5-1
j_gene: TRBJ2-7
abundance: .

CDR3aa: CASSEHRDPGYKGGYTF
CDR3nt: TGTGCCAGCAGCGAACACCGGGACCCCGGCTATAAGGGGGGCTACACCTTC
d_gene: .
v_gene: TRBV7-9
j_gene: TRBJ1-2
abundance: .

CDR3aa: CSARDLQRNQPQHF
CDR3nt: TGCAGTGCTAGAGATCTGCAGCGCAATCAGCCCCAGCATTTT
d_gene: .
v_gene: TRBV20-1
j_gene: TRBJ1-5
abundance: .

CDR3aa: CASSEEANTDTQYF
CDR3nt: TGTGCCAGCAGCGAAGAGGCTAACACAGATACGCAGTATTTT
d_gene: .
v_gene: TRBV6-1
j_gene: TRBJ2-3
abundance: once

CDR3aa: CAIRRDSYSPLHF
CDR3nt: TGTGCCATCAGGAGGGACAGCTATTCACCCCTCCACTTT
d_gene: TRBD1
v_gene: TRBV10-3
j_gene: TRBJ1-6
abundance: .

CDR3aa: CASSQGFGQGAHEQYF
CDR3nt: TGTGCCAGCAGCCAAGGTTTCGGACAGGGGGCCCACGAGCAGTACTTC
d_gene: TRBD1
v_gene: TRBV3-1
j_gene: TRBJ2-7
abundance: once

CDR3aa: CSVDRQHYGYTF
CDR3nt: TGCAGCGTTGATAGGCAGCACTATGGCTACACCTTC
d_gene: .
v_gene: TRBV29-1
j_gene: TRBJ1-2
abundance: .

CDR3aa: CASSLVARNEQYF
CDR3nt: TGCGCCAGCAGCTTGGTTGCCAGAAACGAGCAGTACTTC
d_gene: .
v_gene: TRBV5-1
j_gene: TRBJ2-7
abundance: .

CDR3aa: CASSQGSLTEAFF
CDR3nt: TGTGCCAGCAGCCAAGGTTCCCTTACTGAAGCTTTCTTT
d_gene: .
v_gene: TRBV3-1
j_gene: TRBJ1-1
abundance: .

CDR3aa: CASSLAEYDIQYF
CDR3nt: TGTGCCAGCAGCTTAGCGGAATACGACATTCAGTACTTC
d_gene: .
v_gene: TRBV7-9
j_gene: TRBJ2-4
abundance: .

CDR3aa: CSGQQGYVVETQYF
CDR3nt: TGCAGCGGCCAACAGGGGTACGTGGTAGAGACCCAGTACTTC
d_gene: TRBD1
v_gene: TRBV29-1
j_gene: TRBJ2-5
abundance: .